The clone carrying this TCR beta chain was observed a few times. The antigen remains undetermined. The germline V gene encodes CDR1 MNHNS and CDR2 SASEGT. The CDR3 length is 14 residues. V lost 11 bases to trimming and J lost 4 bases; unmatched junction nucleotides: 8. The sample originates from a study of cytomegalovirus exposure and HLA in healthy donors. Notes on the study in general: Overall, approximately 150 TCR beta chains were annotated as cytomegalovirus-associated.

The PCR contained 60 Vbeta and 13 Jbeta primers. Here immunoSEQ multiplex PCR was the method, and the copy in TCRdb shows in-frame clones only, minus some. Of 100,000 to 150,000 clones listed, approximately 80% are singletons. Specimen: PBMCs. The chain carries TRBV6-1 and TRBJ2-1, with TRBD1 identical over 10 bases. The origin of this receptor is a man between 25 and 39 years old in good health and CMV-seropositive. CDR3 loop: CASRGQGIYNEQFF. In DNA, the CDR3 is TGTGCCTCGAGGGGACAGGGGATTTACAATGAGCAGTTCTTC.